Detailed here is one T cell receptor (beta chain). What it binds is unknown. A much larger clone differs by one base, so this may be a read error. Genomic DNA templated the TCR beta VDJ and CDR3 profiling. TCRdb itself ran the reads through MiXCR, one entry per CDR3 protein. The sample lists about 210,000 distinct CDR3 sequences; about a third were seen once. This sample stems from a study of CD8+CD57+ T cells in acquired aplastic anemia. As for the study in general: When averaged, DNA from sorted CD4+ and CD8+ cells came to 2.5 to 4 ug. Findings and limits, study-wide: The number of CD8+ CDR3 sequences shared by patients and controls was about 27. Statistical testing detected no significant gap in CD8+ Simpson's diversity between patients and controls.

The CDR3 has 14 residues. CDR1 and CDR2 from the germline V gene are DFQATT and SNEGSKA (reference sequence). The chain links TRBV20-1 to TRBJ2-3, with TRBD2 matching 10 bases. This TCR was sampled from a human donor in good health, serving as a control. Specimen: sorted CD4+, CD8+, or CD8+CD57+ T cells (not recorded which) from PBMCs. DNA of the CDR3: TGCAGTGCTCTATTAGCGGGAGGCACAGATATGCAGTATTTT. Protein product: CSALLAGGTDMQYF.